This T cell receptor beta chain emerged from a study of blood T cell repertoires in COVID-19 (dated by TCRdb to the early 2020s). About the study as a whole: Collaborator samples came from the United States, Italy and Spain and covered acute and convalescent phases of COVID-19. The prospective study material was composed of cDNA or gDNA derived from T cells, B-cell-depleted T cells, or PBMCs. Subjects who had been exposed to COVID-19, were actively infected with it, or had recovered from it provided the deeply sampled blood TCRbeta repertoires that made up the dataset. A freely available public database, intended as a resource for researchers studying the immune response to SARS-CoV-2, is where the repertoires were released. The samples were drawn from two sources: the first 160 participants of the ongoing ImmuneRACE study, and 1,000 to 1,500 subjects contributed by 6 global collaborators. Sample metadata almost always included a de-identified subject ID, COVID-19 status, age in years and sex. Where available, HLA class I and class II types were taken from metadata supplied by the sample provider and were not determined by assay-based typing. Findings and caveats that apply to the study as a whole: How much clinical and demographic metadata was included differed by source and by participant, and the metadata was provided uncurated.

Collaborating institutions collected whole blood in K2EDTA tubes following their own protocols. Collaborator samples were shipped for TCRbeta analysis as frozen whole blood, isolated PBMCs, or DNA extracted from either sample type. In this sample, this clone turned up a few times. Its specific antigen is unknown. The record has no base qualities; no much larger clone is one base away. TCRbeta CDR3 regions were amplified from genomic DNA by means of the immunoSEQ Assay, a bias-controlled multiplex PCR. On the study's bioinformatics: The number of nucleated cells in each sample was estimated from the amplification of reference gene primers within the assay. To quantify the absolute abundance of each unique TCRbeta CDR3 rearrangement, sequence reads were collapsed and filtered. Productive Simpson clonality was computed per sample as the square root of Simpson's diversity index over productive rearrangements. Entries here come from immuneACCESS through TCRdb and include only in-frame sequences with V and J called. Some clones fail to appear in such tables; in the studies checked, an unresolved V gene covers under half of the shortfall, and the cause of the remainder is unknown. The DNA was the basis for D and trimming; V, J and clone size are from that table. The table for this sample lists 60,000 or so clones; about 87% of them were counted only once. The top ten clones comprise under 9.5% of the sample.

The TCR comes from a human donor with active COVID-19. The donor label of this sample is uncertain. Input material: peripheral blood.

The CDR3 amino acid sequence is: CASKRTGGSYGYTF. The sequence in DNA is TGTGCCAGCAAGCGGACAGGGGGCTCCTATGGCTACACCTTC. The V and J genes are TRBV6-5 and TRBJ1-2, and TRBD1 aligns with 11 junction nucleotides. CDR1 and CDR2, per the germline V gene, are MNHEY and SVGAGI. V lost 7 bases and J lost 4 bases, and the count of bases not matched to a germline gene is 5. The CDR3 contains 14 residues, cysteine and phenylalanine counted. Only the CDR3 portion is preserved as DNA: 42 bases, with reading frame beginning at the first base.